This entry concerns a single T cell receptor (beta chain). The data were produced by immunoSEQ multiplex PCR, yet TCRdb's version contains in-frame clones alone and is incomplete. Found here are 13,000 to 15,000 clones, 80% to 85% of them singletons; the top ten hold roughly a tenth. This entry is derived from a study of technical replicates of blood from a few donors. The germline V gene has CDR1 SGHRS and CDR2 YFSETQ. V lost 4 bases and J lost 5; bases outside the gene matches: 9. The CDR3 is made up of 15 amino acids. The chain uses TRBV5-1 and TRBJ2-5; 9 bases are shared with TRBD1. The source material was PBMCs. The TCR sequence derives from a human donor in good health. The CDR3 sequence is CASSVGTGKRETQYF. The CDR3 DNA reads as TGCGCCAGCAGCGTAGGGACAGGGAAGAGGGAGACCCAGTACTTC. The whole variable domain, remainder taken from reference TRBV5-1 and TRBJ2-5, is KAGVTQTPRYLIKTRGQQVTLSCSPISGHRSVSWYQQTPGQGLQFLFEYFSETQRNKGNFPGRFSGRQFSNSRSEMNVSTLELGDSALYLCASSVGTGKRETQYFGPGTRLLVL.